This entry concerns a single TCR beta chain. Its antigen is not known. This sample is drawn from a study of cytomegalovirus exposure and HLA in healthy donors. Study-wide findings and caveats: According to an earlier analysis, most TCR beta V segments yielded productive rearrangements about 90% or about 30% of the time.

CDR3 length equals 15 residues. The germline CDR1 and CDR2 sequences are ENHRY and SYGVKD. V was clipped by 4 bases and J by 4 bases; unmatched bases: 5. PCR amplification relied on 60 Vbeta primers (plus 13 Jbeta primers). Per the authors' pipeline: In a later analysis, 10 million to 11 million of 65 million to 80 million unique beta chains occurred in at least two donors. The data were produced by immunoSEQ multiplex PCR, yet TCRdb's version contains in-frame clones alone and is incomplete. V, J and clone size are taken as reported in that table, and D and trimming were inferred from the DNA itself. The sample includes 20,000 to 30,000 clones, 70% of them seen just once.

The material sequenced was PBMCs. This chain connects TRBV10-3 to TRBJ1-5; TRBD1 aligns across 9 bases. The TCR sequence derives from a woman in her fifties or sixties in good health and CMV-seronegative. CDR3 nucleotides: TGTGCCATCAGTGGTGGACAGGGGCCAAATCAGCCCCAGCATTTT. This translates into CAISGGQGPNQPQHF.